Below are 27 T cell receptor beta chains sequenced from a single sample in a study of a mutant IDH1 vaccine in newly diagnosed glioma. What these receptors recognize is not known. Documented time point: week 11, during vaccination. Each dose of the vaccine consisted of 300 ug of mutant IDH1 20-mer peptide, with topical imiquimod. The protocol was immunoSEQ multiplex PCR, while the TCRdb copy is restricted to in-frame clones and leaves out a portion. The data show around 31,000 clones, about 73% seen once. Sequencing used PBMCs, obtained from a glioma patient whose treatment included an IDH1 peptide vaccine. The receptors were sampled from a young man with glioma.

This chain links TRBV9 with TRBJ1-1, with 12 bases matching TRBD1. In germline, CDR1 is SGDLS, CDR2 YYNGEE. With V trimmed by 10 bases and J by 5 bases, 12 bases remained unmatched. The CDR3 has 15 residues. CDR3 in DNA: TGTGCCCGACGTTCCGGGACAGGGGGCAAAACTGAAGCTTTCTTT. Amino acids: CARRSGTGGKTEAFF.

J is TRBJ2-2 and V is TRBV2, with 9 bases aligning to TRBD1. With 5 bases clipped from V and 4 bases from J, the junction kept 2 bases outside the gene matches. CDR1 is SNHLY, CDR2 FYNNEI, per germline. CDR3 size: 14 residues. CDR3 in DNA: TGTGCCAGCAGTTTGACAGGGGGCACCGGGGAGCTGTTTTTT. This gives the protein CASSLTGGTGELFF.

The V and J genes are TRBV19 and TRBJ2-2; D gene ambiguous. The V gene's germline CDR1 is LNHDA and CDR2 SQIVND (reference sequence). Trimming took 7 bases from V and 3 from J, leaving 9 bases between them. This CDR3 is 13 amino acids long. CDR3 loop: CASTRSDTGELFF. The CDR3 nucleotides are TGTGCCAGTACCCGGAGCGACACCGGGGAGCTGTTTTTT.

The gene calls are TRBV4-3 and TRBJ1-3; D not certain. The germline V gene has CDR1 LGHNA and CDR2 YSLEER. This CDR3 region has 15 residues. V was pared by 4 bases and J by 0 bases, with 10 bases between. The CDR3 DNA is TGCGCCAGCAGCCCAAGAGGCCTCTCTGGAAACACCATATATTTT. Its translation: CASSPRGLSGNTIYF.

Written as DNA, the CDR3 is TGTGCCAGCAGCTTATCCCGGGGAGCCTACGAGCAGTACTTC. It translates to CASSLSRGAYEQYF. V is TRBV7-2 and J is TRBJ2-7, with D perhaps TRBD2 (5 bases). The germline gives CDR1 SGHTA, CDR2 FQGNSA. This CDR3 is built from 14 residues. V was cut by 2 bases and J by 2 bases, with 10 bases left in between.

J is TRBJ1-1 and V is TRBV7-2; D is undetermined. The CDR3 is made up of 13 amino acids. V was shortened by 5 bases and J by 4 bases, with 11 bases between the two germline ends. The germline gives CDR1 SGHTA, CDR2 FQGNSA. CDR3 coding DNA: TGTGCCAGCAGCCCGACCTCGGGCACTGAAGCTTTCTTT. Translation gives CASSPTSGTEAFF.

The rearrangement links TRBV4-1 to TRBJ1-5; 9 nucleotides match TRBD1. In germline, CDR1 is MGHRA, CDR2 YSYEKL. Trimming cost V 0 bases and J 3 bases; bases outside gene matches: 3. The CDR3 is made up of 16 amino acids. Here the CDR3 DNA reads TGCGCCAGCAGCCAAGACGGGACAGGGCCCAATCAGCCCCAGCATTTT. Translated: CASSQDGTGPNQPQHF.

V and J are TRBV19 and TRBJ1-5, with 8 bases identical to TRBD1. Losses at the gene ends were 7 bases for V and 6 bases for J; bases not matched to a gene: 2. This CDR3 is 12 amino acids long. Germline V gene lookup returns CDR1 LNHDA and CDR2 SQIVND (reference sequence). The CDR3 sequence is CASNQGAQPQHF. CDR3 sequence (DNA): TGTGCCAGTAATCAGGGGGCTCAGCCCCAGCATTTT.

The CDR3 nucleotides read TGCAGCGTTGAACCCCTCGACAGGCGAGCCACAGATACGCAGTATTTT. Translated, it gives CSVEPLDRRATDTQYF. V usage is TRBV29-1 and J usage is TRBJ2-3; possibly TRBD1 for D (6 bases). Trimming removed 2 bases at V and 2 bases at J, with 17 bases between. Germline V gene lookup returns CDR1 SQVTM and CDR2 ANQGSEA. The CDR3 sequence is 16 residues long.

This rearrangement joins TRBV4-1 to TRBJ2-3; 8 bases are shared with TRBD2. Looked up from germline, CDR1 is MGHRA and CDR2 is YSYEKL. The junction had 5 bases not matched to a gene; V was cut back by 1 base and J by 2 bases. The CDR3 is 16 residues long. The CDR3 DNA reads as TGCGCCAGCAGCCAAGTTAGACTAGCGAACACAGATACGCAGTATTTT. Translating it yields CASSQVRLANTDTQYF.

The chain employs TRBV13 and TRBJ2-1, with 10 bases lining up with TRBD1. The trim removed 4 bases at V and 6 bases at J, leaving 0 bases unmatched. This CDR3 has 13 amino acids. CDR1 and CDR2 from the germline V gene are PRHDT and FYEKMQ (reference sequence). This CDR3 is CASSWDRGNEQFF. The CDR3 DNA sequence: TGTGCCAGCAGCTGGGACAGGGGCAATGAGCAGTTCTTC.

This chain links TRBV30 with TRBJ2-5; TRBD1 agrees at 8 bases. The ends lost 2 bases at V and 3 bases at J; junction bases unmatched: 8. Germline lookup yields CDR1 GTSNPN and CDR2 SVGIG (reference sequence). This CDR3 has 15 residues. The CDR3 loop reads CAWSFDPTGEETQYF. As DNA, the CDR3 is TGTGCCTGGAGTTTCGACCCGACAGGGGAAGAGACCCAGTACTTC.

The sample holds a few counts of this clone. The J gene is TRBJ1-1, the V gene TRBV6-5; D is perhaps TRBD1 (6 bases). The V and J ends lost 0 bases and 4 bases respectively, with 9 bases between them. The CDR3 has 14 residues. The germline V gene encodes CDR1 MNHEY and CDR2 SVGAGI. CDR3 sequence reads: CASSYSNRATEAFF. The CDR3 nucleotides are TGTGCCAGCAGTTACTCGAACAGGGCCACTGAAGCTTTCTTT.

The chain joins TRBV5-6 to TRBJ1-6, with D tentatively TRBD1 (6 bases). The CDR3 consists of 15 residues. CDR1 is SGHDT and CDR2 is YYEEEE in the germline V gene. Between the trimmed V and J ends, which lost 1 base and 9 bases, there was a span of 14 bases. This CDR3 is CASSLLGGPTSPLHF. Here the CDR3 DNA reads TGTGCCAGCAGCTTGTTGGGGGGGCCGACTTCACCCCTCCACTTT.

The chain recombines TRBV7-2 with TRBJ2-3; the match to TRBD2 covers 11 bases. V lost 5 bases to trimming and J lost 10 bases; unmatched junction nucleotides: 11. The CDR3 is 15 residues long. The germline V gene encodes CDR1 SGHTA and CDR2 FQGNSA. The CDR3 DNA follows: TGTGCCAGCAGCCCAGAGGCTAGCGGGGGGCTAGCGCAGTATTTT. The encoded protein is CASSPEASGGLAQYF.

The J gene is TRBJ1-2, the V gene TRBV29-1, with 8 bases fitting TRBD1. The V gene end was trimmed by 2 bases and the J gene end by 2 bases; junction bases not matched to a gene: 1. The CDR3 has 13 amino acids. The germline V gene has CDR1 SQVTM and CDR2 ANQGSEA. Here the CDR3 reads CSVERQGNYGYTF. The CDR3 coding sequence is TGCAGCGTTGAAAGACAGGGGAACTATGGCTACACCTTC.

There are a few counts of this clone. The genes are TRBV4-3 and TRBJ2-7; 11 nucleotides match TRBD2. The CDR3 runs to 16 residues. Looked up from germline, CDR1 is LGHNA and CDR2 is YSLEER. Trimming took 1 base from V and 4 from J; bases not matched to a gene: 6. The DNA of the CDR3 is TGCGCCAGCAGCCAAGGTAGCGGGGGGGCTGGGTACGAGCAGTACTTC. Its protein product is CASSQGSGGAGYEQYF.

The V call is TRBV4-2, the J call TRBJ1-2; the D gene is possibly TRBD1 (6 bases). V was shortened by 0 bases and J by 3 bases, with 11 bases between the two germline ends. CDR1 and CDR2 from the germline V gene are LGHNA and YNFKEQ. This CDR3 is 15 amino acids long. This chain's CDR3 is CASSQEANRDYGYTF. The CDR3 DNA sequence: TGTGCCAGCAGCCAAGAGGCTAACAGGGACTATGGCTACACCTTC.

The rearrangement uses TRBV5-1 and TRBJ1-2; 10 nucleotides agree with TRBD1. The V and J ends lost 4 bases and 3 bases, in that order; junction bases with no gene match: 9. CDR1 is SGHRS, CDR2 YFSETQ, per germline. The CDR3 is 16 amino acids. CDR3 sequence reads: CASSVTGTGDDYGYTF. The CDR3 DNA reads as TGCGCCAGCAGCGTGACCGGGACAGGGGACGACTATGGCTACACCTTC.

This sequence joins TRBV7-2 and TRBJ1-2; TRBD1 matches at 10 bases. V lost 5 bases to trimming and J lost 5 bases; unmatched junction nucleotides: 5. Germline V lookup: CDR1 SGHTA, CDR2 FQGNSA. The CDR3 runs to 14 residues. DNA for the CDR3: TGTGCCAGCAGCCCAGGGGACAGGGGTTATGGCTACACCTTC. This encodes CASSPGDRGYGYTF. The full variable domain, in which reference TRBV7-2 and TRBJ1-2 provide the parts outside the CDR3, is GAGVSQSPSNKVTEKGKDVELRCDPISGHTALYWYRQSLGQGLEFLIYFQGNSAPDKSGLPSDRFSAERTGGSVSTLTIQRTQQEDSAVYLCASSPGDRGYGYTFGSGTRLTVV.

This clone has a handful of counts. DNA of the CDR3: TGTGCCAGCAGTCAGGGCGGGAGAACTGAAGCTTTCTTT. As protein: CASSQGGRTEAFF. The J gene is TRBJ1-1, the V gene TRBV28; D possibly corresponds to TRBD1 (5 bases). The CDR3 has 13 residues. Germline V gene data show CDR1 as MDHEN and CDR2 as SYDVKM. V shed 5 bases and J shed 5 bases, with 12 bases lying between them. The full variable domain, completed using reference TRBV28 and TRBJ1-1, is DVKVTQSSRYLVKRTGEKVFLECVQDMDHENMFWYRQDPGLGLRLIYFSYDVKMKEKGDIPEGYSVSREKKERFSLILESASTNQTSMYLCASSQGGRTEAFFGQGTRLTVV.

In DNA form, the CDR3 reads TGTGCCAGCAGCATACTAGCGGGAGGAGACAATGAGCAGTTCTTC. It translates to CASSILAGGDNEQFF. V is TRBV6-6 and J is TRBJ2-1, with 12 bases identical to TRBD2. The germline CDR1 and CDR2 sequences are MNHNY and SVGAGI (reference sequence). V was clipped by 6 bases and J by 5 bases; unmatched bases: 5. There are 15 residues in the CDR3.

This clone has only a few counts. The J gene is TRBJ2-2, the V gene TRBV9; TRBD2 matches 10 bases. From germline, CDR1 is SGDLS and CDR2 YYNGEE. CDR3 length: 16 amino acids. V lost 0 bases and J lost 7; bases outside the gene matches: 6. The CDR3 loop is CASSVGLAGVDGELFF. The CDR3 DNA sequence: TGTGCCAGCAGCGTAGGGCTAGCGGGGGTGGACGGGGAGCTGTTTTTT.

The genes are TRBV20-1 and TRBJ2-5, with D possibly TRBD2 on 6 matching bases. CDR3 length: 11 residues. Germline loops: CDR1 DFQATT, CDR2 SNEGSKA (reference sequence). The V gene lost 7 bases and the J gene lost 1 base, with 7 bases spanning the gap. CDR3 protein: CSGGVQETQYF. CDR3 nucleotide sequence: TGCAGTGGCGGGGTCCAAGAGACCCAGTACTTC.

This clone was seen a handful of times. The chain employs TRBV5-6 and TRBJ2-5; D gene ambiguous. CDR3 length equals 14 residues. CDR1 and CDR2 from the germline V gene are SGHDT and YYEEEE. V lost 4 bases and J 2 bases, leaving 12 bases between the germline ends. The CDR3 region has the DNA TGTGCCAGCAGCCCGGCCCCGGTACAAGAGACCCAGTACTTC. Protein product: CASSPAPVQETQYF.

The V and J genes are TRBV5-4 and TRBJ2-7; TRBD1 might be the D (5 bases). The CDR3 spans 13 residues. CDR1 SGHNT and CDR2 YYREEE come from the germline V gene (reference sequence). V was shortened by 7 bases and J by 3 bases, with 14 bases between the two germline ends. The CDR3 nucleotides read TGTGCCAGCTCGGTAACAGGATACTACGAGCAGTACTTC. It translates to CASSVTGYYEQYF.

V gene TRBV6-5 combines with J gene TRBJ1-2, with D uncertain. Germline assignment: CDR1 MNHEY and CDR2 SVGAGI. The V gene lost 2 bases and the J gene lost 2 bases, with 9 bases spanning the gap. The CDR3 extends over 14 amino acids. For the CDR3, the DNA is TGTGCCAGCAGTTACAGTCAGCAAAACTATGGCTACACCTTC. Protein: CASSYSQQNYGYTF.